The 3 T cell receptor beta chains reported below all come from one sample, sequenced in a study of T cell repertoires in cytomegalovirus infection. These receptors' antigens are unknown. TCRdb fed the reads into MiXCR, producing one record per CDR3 protein. Of about 920,000 distinct CDR3 sequences detected, roughly 30% appear once; the ten largest clones hold roughly 13%. Specimen: cultured CD8+ T cells from PBMCs, collected from culture after CMV antigen stimulation. All receptors derive from a human donor in good health (CMV status not recorded). Some clones in this sample may be carry-over from other donors' samples.

This clonotype has only a few counts. The V gene is TRBV27, the J gene TRBJ1-5; possibly TRBD1 for D (6 bases). From germline, CDR1 is MNHEY and CDR2 SMNVEV (reference sequence). Trimming stripped 5 bases from V and 7 bases from J, with 12 bases between. The CDR3 runs to 13 residues. The CDR3 DNA is TGTGCCAGCAGTCTAGCCGGGACACAGCCCCAGCATTTT. This encodes CASSLAGTQPQHF.

The chain is built from TRBV15 and TRBJ2-5, with 11 bases matching TRBD2. V dropped 0 bases and J dropped 1; count of bases not matched to a gene: 7. There are 18 residues in the CDR3. From germline, CDR1 is LNHNV and CDR2 YYDKDF (reference sequence). The CDR3 loop is CATSRDMLAGGAQETQYF. The CDR3 DNA follows: TGTGCCACCAGCAGAGATATGCTAGCGGGGGGAGCCCAAGAGACCCAGTACTTC. Full variable domain (missing parts from reference TRBV15 and TRBJ2-5): DAMVIQNPRYQVTQFGKPVTLSCSQTLNHNVMYWYQQKSSQAPKLLFHYYDKDFNNEADTPDNFQSRRPNTSFCFLDIRSPGLGDTAMYLCATSRDMLAGGAQETQYFGPGTRLLVL.

Comments on this clonotype: A read error may account for a junction end that differs from germline. This sequence joins TRBV7-6 and TRBJ1-1; 11 nucleotides line up with TRBD1. CDR1 and CDR2 from the germline V gene are SGHVS and FNYEAQ. The CDR3 is 17 amino acids. CDR3 sequence (DNA): TGTGTCAGCAGCTTAGGAGGACAGGGGGCCTTGAACACTGAAGCTTTCTTT. Translation gives CVSSLGGQGALNTEAFF.